This T cell receptor beta chain was obtained from a study of CD8 T cells in ankylosing spondylitis. Study-level points and caveats: The authors found the disease-linked clones to be CD8+ and relatively rare in peripheral blood. Earlier studies detected some motif variants in reactive arthritis synovial fluid and blood. Matched synovial fluid from ankylosing spondylitis patients was reported to be enriched for disease-linked clones. Ankylosing spondylitis blood seemed to carry a telltale TCR beta motif made of eight or nine highly homologous variants.

TCRdb called the 5' RACE reads again in MiXCR, with one record for every CDR3 protein. Here the sample spans approximately 110,000 distinct CDR3 sequences, 24% being singletons. For this clonotype: Its antigen remains unidentified.

Germline V gene lookup returns CDR1 SGHTA and CDR2 FQGNSA. The CDR3 has 16 amino acids. V shed 5 bases, J shed 4 bases, and the junction held 8 bases outside the gene matches. Sequencing was performed on synovial fluid, either unsorted or a sorted T cell fraction (not recorded which). This TCR derives from a male donor with ankylosing spondylitis. The rearrangement joins TRBV7-2 to TRBJ2-1; 10 bases match TRBD2. The CDR3 coding sequence is TGTGCCAGCAGCCGCAGGACTAGCGGAGATTACAATGAGCAGTTCTTC. Translating gives CASSRRTSGDYNEQFF.